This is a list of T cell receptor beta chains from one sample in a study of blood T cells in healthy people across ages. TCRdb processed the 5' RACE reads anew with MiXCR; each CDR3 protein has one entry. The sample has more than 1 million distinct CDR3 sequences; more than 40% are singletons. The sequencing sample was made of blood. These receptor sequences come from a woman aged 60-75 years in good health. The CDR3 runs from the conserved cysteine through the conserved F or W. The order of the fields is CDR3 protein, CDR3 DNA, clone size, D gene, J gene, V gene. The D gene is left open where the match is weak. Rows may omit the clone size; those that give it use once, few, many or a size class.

CSANPLLAERETQYF,TGCAGTGCCAACCCCCTACTAGCGGAACGAGAGACCCAGTACTTC,.,TRBD2,TRBJ2-5,TRBV20-1
CASSFTGYVQYF,TGTGCCAGCAGCTTCACAGGGTACGTGCAGTACTTC,.,.,TRBJ2-5,TRBV7-2
CASSYLQGNEKLFF,TGTGCCAGCAGTTACCTCCAGGGGAATGAAAAACTGTTTTTT,.,.,TRBJ1-4,TRBV6-5
CASSRPGMNQPQHF,TGTGCCAGCAGTCGCCCAGGGATGAATCAGCCCCAGCATTTT,.,.,TRBJ1-5,TRBV27
CSAEGGTSSTGELFF,TGCAGCGCAGAGGGGGGGACCTCGAGCACCGGGGAGCTGTTTTTT,.,.,TRBJ2-2,TRBV29-1
CASSGGTNSPLHF,TGTGCCAGCAGTGGGGGAACTAATTCACCCCTCCACTTT,.,.,TRBJ1-6,TRBV6-6
CASSLGGRWPSGTQYF,TGTGCCAGCAGCTTAGGAGGGAGGTGGCCGTCTGGTACGCAGTATTTT,.,.,TRBJ2-3,TRBV11-2
CSADSIAKNIQYF,TGCAGTGCTGATAGTATAGCCAAAAACATTCAGTACTTC,once,.,TRBJ2-4,TRBV20-1
CASIGTEWYQPQHF,TGTGCCAGCATCGGGACAGAGTGGTATCAGCCCCAGCATTTT,.,TRBD1,TRBJ1-5,TRBV28
CASSAGIAATDTQYF,TGTGCCAGCAGTGCGGGTATAGCGGCGACAGATACGCAGTATTTT,.,.,TRBJ2-3,TRBV6-1
CASRSDSSSTDAQYF,TGTGCCAGCAGGTCCGACAGTTCTAGCACAGATGCGCAGTATTTT,.,.,TRBJ2-3,TRBV27
CASSYSWGQADYGYTF,TGTGCCAGCAGTTACTCTTGGGGACAGGCTGACTATGGCTACACCTTC,.,TRBD1,TRBJ1-2,TRBV6-2/TRBV6-3
CSHLGAEETQYF,TGCAGTCACCTGGGGGCGGAAGAGACCCAGTACTTC,many,.,TRBJ2-5,TRBV20-1
CATSPPGYEQYF,TGTGCCACCAGCCCCCCGGGATACGAGCAGTACTTC,few,.,TRBJ2-7,TRBV15
CASSQVSGSGTYEQYF,TGTGCCAGCAGCCAAGTGTCAGGGAGCGGGACCTACGAGCAGTACTTC,.,TRBD2,TRBJ2-7,TRBV4-2
CASSHNTGGDSPLHF,TGTGCCAGCAGCCACAATACAGGGGGAGATTCACCCCTCCACTTT,.,TRBD1,TRBJ1-6,TRBV11-2
CASTRNPGAAHPDTQYF,TGTGCCAGCACCCGAAATCCAGGGGCCGCTCACCCAGATACGCAGTATTTT,.,.,TRBJ2-3,TRBV6-6
CASSLRRSYEQYF,TGTGCCAGCAGCTTACGGAGGTCCTACGAGCAGTACTTC,.,.,TRBJ2-7,TRBV7-6
CASSGATSGEQFF,TGTGCCAGCAGCGGAGCAACTTCGGGTGAGCAGTTCTTC,.,.,TRBJ2-1,TRBV9
CASSEIRERETQYF,TGCGCCAGCAGTGAGATCAGAGAGAGGGAGACCCAGTACTTC,.,.,TRBJ2-5,TRBV10-1
CSAGGQSSNEQFF,TGCAGTGCTGGGGGACAGTCAAGCAATGAGCAGTTCTTC,.,TRBD1,TRBJ2-1,TRBV20-1
CSARAVVEQYF,TGCAGTGCTAGAGCGGTGGTCGAGCAGTACTTC,.,.,TRBJ2-7,TRBV20-1
CSANGLAGVRQETQYF,TGCAGCGCCAACGGGCTAGCGGGAGTCAGACAAGAGACCCAGTACTTC,.,TRBD2,TRBJ2-5,TRBV29-1
CASSLGGVGTEAFF,TGTGCCAGCAGCTTGGGAGGGGTGGGCACTGAAGCTTTCTTT,few,.,TRBJ1-1,TRBV5-6
CASSPGRLYEQYF,TGTGCCAGCTCACCCGGACGGCTCTACGAGCAGTACTTC,.,.,TRBJ2-7,TRBV18
CAWSVLANQPQHF,TGTGCCTGGAGTGTACTCGCCAATCAGCCCCAGCATTTT,.,.,TRBJ1-5,TRBV30
CASTVGGRGDTQYF,TGTGCCAGCACCGTCGGCGGGAGAGGAGATACGCAGTATTTT,few,TRBD2,TRBJ2-3,TRBV9
CASSLSPGTGGPGANVLTF,TGTGCCAGCAGCTTATCCCCCGGGACAGGGGGACCTGGGGCCAACGTCCTGACTTTC,.,TRBD1,TRBJ2-6,TRBV7-8
CASSLQGSVTKNIQYF,TGTGCCAGCAGTTTACAGGGGTCCGTCACCAAAAACATTCAGTACTTC,many,TRBD1,TRBJ2-4,TRBV2